The present T cell receptor (beta chain) was sequenced within a study of cytomegalovirus exposure and HLA in healthy donors. Notes on the study in general: As a later analysis showed, a missense DCLRE1C variant was linked to trimming of TCR beta V- and J-genes.

The CDR3 is made up of 13 amino acids. The V gene's germline CDR1 is SGHTA and CDR2 FQGNSA. The V and J ends lost 2 bases and 8 bases respectively, with 12 bases between them. 60 Vbeta and 13 Jbeta primers were used in PCR. Libraries were prepared by immunoSEQ multiplex PCR; TCRdb keeps only in-frame clonotypes and omits some of them. This table has under 150,000 clones, approximately 89% appearing once. This clone was seen only once. No antigen is known for it. This receptor was obtained from a woman younger than 45 in good health and CMV-seropositive. The V gene is TRBV7-2, the J gene TRBJ1-2; possibly TRBD1 for D (6 bases). Sequenced input: PBMCs. CDR3 nucleotide sequence: TGTGCCAGCAGCTTAACAGGGCAGATGGGCTACACCTTC. Protein: CASSLTGQMGYTF.